This T cell receptor (beta chain) is drawn from a study of control samples from healthy donors and cancer patients. TCRdb keeps only in-frame clones here, not all; method: immunoSEQ multiplex PCR. The table has 130,000 or so clones, just under 95% seen once. This clone has a handful of counts. The germline V and J ends were trimmed by 5 bases and 3 bases, with 13 bases remaining between them. CDR1 SGHAT and CDR2 FQDESV come from the germline V gene (reference sequence). The CDR3 covers 14 residues. The chain uses TRBV11-1 and TRBJ1-1, with D hard to call. Sequencing was carried out using blood. The sequence came from a man aged 18 to 35 in good health. The DNA for the CDR3 is TGTGCCAGCAGCACGGGCTTCGGTGACACTGAAGCTTTCTTT. It codes for CASSTGFGDTEAFF.